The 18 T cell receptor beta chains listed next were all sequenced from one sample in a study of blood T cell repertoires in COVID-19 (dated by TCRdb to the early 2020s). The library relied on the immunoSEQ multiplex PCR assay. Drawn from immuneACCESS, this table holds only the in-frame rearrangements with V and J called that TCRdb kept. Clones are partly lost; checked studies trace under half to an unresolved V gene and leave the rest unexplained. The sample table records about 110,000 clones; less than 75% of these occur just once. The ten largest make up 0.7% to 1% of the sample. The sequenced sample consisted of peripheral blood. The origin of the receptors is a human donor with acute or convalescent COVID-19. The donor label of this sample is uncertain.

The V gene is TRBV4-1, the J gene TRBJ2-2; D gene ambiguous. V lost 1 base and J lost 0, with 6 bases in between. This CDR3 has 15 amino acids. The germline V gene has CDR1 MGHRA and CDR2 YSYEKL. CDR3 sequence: CASSQGSANTGELFF. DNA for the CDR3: TGCGCCAGCAGCCAAGGCAGTGCGAACACCGGGGAGCTGTTTTTT.

The CDR3 is CASDAAKGTPRNQPQHF. DNA for the CDR3: TGTGCCAGCGATGCGGCGAAGGGGACACCACGAAATCAGCCCCAGCATTTT. The rearrangement uses TRBV19 and TRBJ1-5; perhaps TRBD1 as D (6 bases). The germline V gene encodes CDR1 LNHDA and CDR2 SQIVND (reference sequence). CDR3 length equals 17 residues. V was pared by 9 bases and J by 4 bases, with 25 bases between.

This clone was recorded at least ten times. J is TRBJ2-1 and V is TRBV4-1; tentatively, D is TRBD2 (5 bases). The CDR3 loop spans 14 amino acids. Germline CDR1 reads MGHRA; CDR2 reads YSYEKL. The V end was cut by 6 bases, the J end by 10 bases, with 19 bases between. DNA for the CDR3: TGCGCCAGCAGACCCAACCTCCTGTCGGGGGAGCAGTTCTTC. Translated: CASRPNLLSGEQFF.

CDR3 residues: CASREGGGANEQFF. Here the CDR3 DNA reads TGTGCCAGCAGAGAGGGCGGGGGGGCCAATGAGCAGTTCTTC. This chain links TRBV6-5 with TRBJ2-1; 9 bases map to TRBD2. Looked up from germline, CDR1 is MNHEY and CDR2 is SVGAGI. The CDR3 runs 14 residues. With 6 bases clipped from V and 6 bases from J, the junction kept 6 bases outside the gene matches.

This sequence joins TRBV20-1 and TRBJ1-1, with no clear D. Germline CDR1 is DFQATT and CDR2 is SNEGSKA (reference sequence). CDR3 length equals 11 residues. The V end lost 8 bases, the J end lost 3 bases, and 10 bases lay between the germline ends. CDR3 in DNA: TGCAGTATTTGGGAGGACACTGAAGCTTTCTTT. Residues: CSIWEDTEAFF.

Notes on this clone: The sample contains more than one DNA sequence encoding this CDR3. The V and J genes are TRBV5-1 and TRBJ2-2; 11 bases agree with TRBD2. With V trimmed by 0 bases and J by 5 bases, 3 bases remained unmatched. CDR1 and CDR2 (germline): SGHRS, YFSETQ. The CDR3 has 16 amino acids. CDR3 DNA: TGCGCCAGCAGCTTGGGACTAGCGGGGTATACCGGGGAGCTGTTTTTT. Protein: CASSLGLAGYTGELFF.

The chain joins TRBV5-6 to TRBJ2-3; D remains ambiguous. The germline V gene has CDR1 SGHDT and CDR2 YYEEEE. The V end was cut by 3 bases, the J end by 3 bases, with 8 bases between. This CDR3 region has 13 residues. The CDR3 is CASSSHATDTQYF. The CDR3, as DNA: TGTGCCAGCAGCTCACATGCAACAGATACGCAGTATTTT.

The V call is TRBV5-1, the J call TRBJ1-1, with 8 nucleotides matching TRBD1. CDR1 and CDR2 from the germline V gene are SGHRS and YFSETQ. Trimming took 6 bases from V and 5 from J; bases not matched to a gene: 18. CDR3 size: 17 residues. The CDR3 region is CASNSPGGASVGTEAFF. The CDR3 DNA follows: TGCGCCAGCAACTCCCCAGGGGGCGCCTCGGTGGGTACTGAAGCTTTCTTT. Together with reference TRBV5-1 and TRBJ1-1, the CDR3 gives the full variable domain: KAGVTQTPRYLIKTRGQQVTLSCSPISGHRSVSWYQQTPGQGLQFLFEYFSETQRNKGNFPGRFSGRQFSNSRSEMNVSTLELGDSALYLCASNSPGGASVGTEAFFGQGTRLTVV.

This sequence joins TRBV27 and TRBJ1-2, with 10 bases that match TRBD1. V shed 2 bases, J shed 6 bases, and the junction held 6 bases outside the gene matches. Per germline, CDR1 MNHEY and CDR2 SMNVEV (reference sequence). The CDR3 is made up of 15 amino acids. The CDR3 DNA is TGTGCCAGCAGTTTACGGGCGGGACAGGGGAATGGCTACACCTTC. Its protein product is CASSLRAGQGNGYTF.

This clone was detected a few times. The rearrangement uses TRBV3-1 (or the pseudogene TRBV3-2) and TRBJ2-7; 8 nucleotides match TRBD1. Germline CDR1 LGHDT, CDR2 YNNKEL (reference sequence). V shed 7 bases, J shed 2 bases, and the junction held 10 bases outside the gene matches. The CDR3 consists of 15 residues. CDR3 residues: CASTRGTGGAYEQYF. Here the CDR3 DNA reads TGTGCCAGCACCCGCGGGACAGGAGGCGCCTACGAGCAGTACTTC.

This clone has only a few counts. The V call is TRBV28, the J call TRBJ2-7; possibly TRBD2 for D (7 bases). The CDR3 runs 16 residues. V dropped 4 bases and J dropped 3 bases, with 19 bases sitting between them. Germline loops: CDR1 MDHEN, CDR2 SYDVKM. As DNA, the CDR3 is TGTGCCAGCAGTTCTCCCCTTGGCGGGGGCCACTACGAGCAGTACTTC. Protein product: CASSSPLGGGHYEQYF.

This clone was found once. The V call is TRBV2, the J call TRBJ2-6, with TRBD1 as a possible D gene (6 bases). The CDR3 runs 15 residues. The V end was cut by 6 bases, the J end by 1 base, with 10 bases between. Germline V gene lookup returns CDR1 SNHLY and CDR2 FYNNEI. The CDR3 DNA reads TGTGCCAGCAGAGGGGACATTTCTGGGGCCAACGTCCTGACTTTC. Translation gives CASRGDISGANVLTF.

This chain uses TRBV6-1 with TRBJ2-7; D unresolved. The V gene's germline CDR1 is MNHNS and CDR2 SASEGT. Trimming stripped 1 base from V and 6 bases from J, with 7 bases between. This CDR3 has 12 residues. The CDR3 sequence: CASSEGSSEQYF. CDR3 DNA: TGTGCCAGCAGTGAAGGGAGTAGCGAGCAGTACTTC.

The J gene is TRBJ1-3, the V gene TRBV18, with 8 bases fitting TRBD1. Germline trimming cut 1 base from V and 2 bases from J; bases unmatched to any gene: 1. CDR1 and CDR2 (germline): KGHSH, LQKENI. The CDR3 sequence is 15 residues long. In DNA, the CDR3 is TGTGCCAGCTCACCACAGACAGGGGCTGGAAACACCATATATTTT. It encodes CASSPQTGAGNTIYF.

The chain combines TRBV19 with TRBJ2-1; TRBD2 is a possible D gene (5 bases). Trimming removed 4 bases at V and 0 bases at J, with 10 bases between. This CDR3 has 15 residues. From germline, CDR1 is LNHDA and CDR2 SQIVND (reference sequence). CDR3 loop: CASSRTGSSYNEQFF. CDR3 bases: TGTGCCAGTAGTAGGACGGGGAGCTCCTACAATGAGCAGTTCTTC.

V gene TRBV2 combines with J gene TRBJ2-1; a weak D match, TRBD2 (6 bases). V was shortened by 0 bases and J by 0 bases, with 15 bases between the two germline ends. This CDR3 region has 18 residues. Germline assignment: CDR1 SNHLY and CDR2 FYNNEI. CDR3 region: CASSEAGRGYGSYNEQFF. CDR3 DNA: TGTGCCAGCAGTGAAGCAGGGCGGGGCTACGGCTCCTACAATGAGCAGTTCTTC.

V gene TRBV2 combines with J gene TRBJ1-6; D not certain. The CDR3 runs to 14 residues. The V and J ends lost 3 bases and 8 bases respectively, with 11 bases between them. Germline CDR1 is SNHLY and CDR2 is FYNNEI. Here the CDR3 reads CASSERGSDSPLHF. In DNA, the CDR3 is TGTGCCAGCAGTGAGCGGGGTTCGGATTCACCCCTCCACTTT.

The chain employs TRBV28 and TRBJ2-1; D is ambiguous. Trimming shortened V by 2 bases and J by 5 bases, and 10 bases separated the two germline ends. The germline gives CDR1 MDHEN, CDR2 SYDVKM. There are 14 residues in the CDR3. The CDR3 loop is CASSLLWQDNEQFF. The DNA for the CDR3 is TGTGCCAGCAGTTTACTTTGGCAAGACAATGAGCAGTTCTTC.